This paragraph reports one T cell receptor beta chain. As yet, its antigen is unknown. These data belong to a study of beta chain features in type 1 diabetes. Broader study findings: In the patient group, naive, central memory and Treg TCRB repertoires seemed more alike than in the healthy donor group.

The length of the CDR3 is 14 residues. The germline V gene encodes CDR1 SGHRS and CDR2 YFSETQ. Trimming pared 3 bases from V and 4 bases from J, leaving 13 bases between. TCRB transcripts that were expressed got sequenced, as all of the isolated RNA had been reverse transcribed. Sequenced by immunoSEQ multiplex PCR; TCRdb stores in-frame clones only, minus some. The sample includes about 320,000 clones, about 15% of them seen just once. This TCR came from a man aged 25 to 40 in good health. V is TRBV5-1 and J is TRBJ2-5; tentative D call: TRBD1 (5 bases). Sequencing was performed on central memory CD4+ T cells from blood. CDR3 sequence: CASSWGGLRETQYF. Here the CDR3 DNA reads TGCGCCAGCAGCTGGGGCGGATTAAGAGAGACCCAGTACTTC.